Below are 22 T cell receptor beta chains sequenced from a single sample in a study of memory CD4+ T cells and cytomegalovirus serostatus. The sort gate was single viable CD3+CD4+CD8-CD45RO+ cells for memory CD4+ T cells. The protocol was immunoSEQ multiplex PCR, while the TCRdb copy is restricted to in-frame clones and leaves out a portion. The table lists around 45,000 clones, around 76% of them singletons. The specimen sequenced was memory CD4+ T cells from blood. These receptors were collected from an adult in good health and CMV-seronegative.

There are a few counts of this clone. This chain joins TRBV14 and TRBJ2-2; D call uncertain. V gave up 6 bases and J gave up 3 bases, with 2 bases separating them. This CDR3 is 11 amino acids long. Germline values: CDR1 SGHDN, CDR2 FVKESK. The CDR3 bases are TGTGCCAGCAGACACACCGGGGAGCTGTTTTTT. This codes for CASRHTGELFF. The entire variable domain, with the rest obtained from reference TRBV14 and TRBJ2-2, is as follows: EAGVTQFPSHSVIEKGQTVTLRCDPISGHDNLYWYRRVMGKEIKFLLHFVKESKQDESGMPNNRFLAERTGGTYSTLKVQPAELEDSGVYFCASRHTGELFFGEGSRLTVL.

The genes are TRBV5-1 and TRBJ1-2; D not certain. The length of the CDR3 is 13 residues. CDR1 and CDR2 (germline): SGHRS, YFSETQ. V lost 0 bases to trimming and J lost 2 bases, with 5 bases between them. This CDR3 is CASSLDVNYGYTF. The CDR3 DNA reads TGCGCCAGCAGCTTGGACGTAAACTATGGCTACACCTTC.

This chain uses TRBV27 with TRBJ2-7; a weak D match, TRBD1 (6 bases). The length of the CDR3 is 14 residues. Germline CDR1 and CDR2: MNHEY and SMNVEV (reference sequence). Trimming cost V 6 bases and J 1 base, with 13 bases left between them. This chain's CDR3 is CASSRTGFSYEQYF. For the CDR3, the DNA is TGTGCCAGCAGCAGAACAGGGTTTTCCTACGAGCAGTACTTC.

J is TRBJ2-5 and V is TRBV7-2; D not certain. Germline V lookup: CDR1 SGHTA, CDR2 FQGNSA. The CDR3 covers 14 residues. With 5 bases removed from V and 5 bases from J, the gap between germline ends came to 15 bases. The DNA for the CDR3 is TGTGCCAGCAGCCCGGCTTGGGGTGGGGAGACCCAGTACTTC. Amino acids: CASSPAWGGETQYF.

With respect to this clone: The same CDR3 is also encoded by other DNA sequences in this sample. The V call is TRBV19, the J call TRBJ1-1; TRBD1 matches at 7 bases. Per the germline V gene, CDR1 is LNHDA and CDR2 is SQIVND (reference sequence). Unmatched junction bases numbered 2, after V lost 2 bases and J lost 5 bases. The CDR3 is made up of 13 amino acids. Here the CDR3 DNA reads TGTGCCAGTAGTATACAACAGGGGACTGAAGCTTTCTTT. This gives the protein CASSIQQGTEAFF.

V gene TRBV9 combines with J gene TRBJ1-6; TRBD1 aligns across 7 bases. J lost 8 bases, V lost 6 bases, and 8 bases had no gene match. CDR3 length: 14 residues. CDR1 SGDLS and CDR2 YYNGEE come from the germline V gene. CDR3: CASTGNRGYSPLHF. The CDR3, as DNA: TGTGCCAGCACGGGCAACAGGGGCTATTCACCCCTCCACTTT.

V is TRBV6-1 and J is TRBJ1-1; D gene uncertain. The CDR3 sequence is 13 residues long. Germline V gives CDR1 MNHNS, CDR2 SASEGT. V gave up 4 bases and J gave up 4 bases, with 10 bases separating them. Here the CDR3 reads CASSVTRLTEAFF. CDR3 coding DNA: TGTGCCAGCAGTGTGACCCGTCTCACTGAAGCTTTCTTT.

The V and J genes are TRBV9 and TRBJ1-1, with D tentatively TRBD1 (5 bases). Germline CDR1 and CDR2: SGDLS and YYNGEE. The CDR3 length is 13 residues. V gave up 4 bases and J gave up 1 base, with 8 bases separating them. CDR3 nucleotides: TGTGCCAGCAGCCGCAGGGCGAACACTGAAGCTTTCTTT. Translation gives CASSRRANTEAFF.

The chain recombines TRBV6-1 with TRBJ2-3, with D perhaps TRBD2 (7 bases). The CDR3 totals 14 residues. CDR1 and CDR2 (germline): MNHNS, SASEGT. Trimming shortened V by 8 bases and J by 8 bases, and 20 bases separated the two germline ends. Here the CDR3 DNA reads TGTGCCAGCGGACTAGATGGGGGCCGCCGTACGCAGTATTTT. This gives the protein CASGLDGGRRTQYF.

This clone turned up a few times. The chain has TRBV28 and TRBJ1-1; D uncertain. The CDR3 consists of 17 residues. Germline CDR1 and CDR2: MDHEN and SYDVKM. The V end was cut by 7 bases, the J end by 3 bases, with 24 bases between. The chain's CDR3 is CASISRRGDFEDTEAFF. For the CDR3, the DNA is TGTGCCAGCATCTCAAGGCGGGGTGATTTTGAGGACACTGAAGCTTTCTTT.

In its sample, this clone was seen a few times. V gene TRBV7-9 combines with J gene TRBJ2-1, with 8 bases matching TRBD1. The CDR3 is made up of 15 amino acids. Looked up from germline, CDR1 is SEHNR and CDR2 is FQNEAQ (reference sequence). With V trimmed by 6 bases and J by 2 bases, 6 bases remained unmatched. The CDR3 protein is CASRGGTGTYNEQFF. CDR3 sequence (DNA): TGTGCCAGCAGAGGCGGGACAGGTACCTACAATGAGCAGTTCTTC.

The genes are TRBV6-1 and TRBJ1-6; the match to TRBD1 covers 7 bases. The germline V gene encodes CDR1 MNHNS and CDR2 SASEGT. This CDR3 contains 15 residues. V gave up 3 bases and J gave up 7 bases; unmatched junction bases: 6. The DNA for the CDR3 is TGTGCCAGCAGTGAGCTTGCCAGGGGGAATTCACCCCTCCACTTT. It translates to CASSELARGNSPLHF.

The chain has TRBV5-1 and TRBJ1-4; D perhaps matches TRBD1 (5 bases). CDR1 SGHRS and CDR2 YFSETQ come from the germline V gene. This CDR3 contains 15 residues. V dropped 1 base and J dropped 6 bases, with 13 bases sitting between them. For the CDR3, the DNA is TGCGCCAGCAGCTTGAACCCTCTAGGGGATGAAAAACTGTTTTTT. Its translation is CASSLNPLGDEKLFF.

The J gene is TRBJ2-7, the V gene TRBV4-1; 8 nucleotides line up with TRBD1. This CDR3 contains 14 residues. Germline V CDR1 and CDR2: MGHRA, YSYEKL. The V and J ends lost 5 bases and 5 bases, in that order; junction bases with no gene match: 8. CDR3 region: CASSIQGQADEQYF. DNA for the CDR3: TGCGCCAGCAGCATACAGGGACAGGCTGACGAGCAGTACTTC.

This CDR3 is CASSGGTVGETQYF. The CDR3 DNA sequence: TGTGCCAGCAGCGGGGGGACAGTAGGGGAGACCCAGTACTTC. The genes are TRBV5-6 and TRBJ2-5, with TRBD1 as a possible D gene (7 bases). Trimming left V 4 bases short and J 5 bases short, with 15 bases between. Germline V gene data show CDR1 as SGHDT and CDR2 as YYEEEE. This CDR3 is 14 amino acids long.

The chain is built from TRBV28 and TRBJ2-3; 8 bases align to TRBD2. V lost 2 bases and J lost 3; bases outside the gene matches: 4. Germline-derived CDR1 and CDR2 are MDHEN and SYDVKM. The CDR3 totals 15 residues. The CDR3 region is CASSLPSGLTDTQYF. Here the CDR3 DNA reads TGTGCCAGCAGTTTACCTAGCGGGCTAACAGATACGCAGTATTTT.

This clone was seen more than once but under ten times. The chain uses TRBV2 and TRBJ1-5; D is possibly TRBD1 (6 bases). This CDR3 has 12 amino acids. Germline assignment: CDR1 SNHLY and CDR2 FYNNEI. V lost 4 bases and J lost 11, with 12 bases in between. CDR3 DNA sequence: TGTGCCAGCAGTGTGGGGGGGCGAGCCCAGCATTTT. Encoded protein: CASSVGGRAQHF.

This sequence joins TRBV18 and TRBJ1-5, with 8 nucleotides matching TRBD1. There are 13 residues in the CDR3. V was pared by 3 bases and J by 8 bases, with 3 bases of the junction left unmatched. Germline values: CDR1 KGHSH, CDR2 LQKENI. CDR3 nucleotides: TGTGCCAGCTCACCGGGACAGGCGGAGCCCCAGCATTTT. This translates into CASSPGQAEPQHF.

This clone was seen only once. Here the CDR3 DNA reads TGTGCCAGCAGCTCTAGAGTAGGGGGGGCCCCCTACGAGCAGTACTTC. This sequence encodes CASSSRVGGAPYEQYF. The genes are TRBV7-2 and TRBJ2-7, with D maybe TRBD2 (7 bases). Per the germline V gene, CDR1 is SGHTA and CDR2 is FQGNSA. The CDR3 loop spans 16 amino acids. Trimming stripped 4 bases from V and 2 bases from J, with 18 bases between. The full variable domain, in which reference TRBV7-2 and TRBJ2-7 provide the parts outside the CDR3, is GAGVSQSPSNKVTEKGKDVELRCDPISGHTALYWYRQSLGQGLEFLIYFQGNSAPDKSGLPSDRFSAERTGGSVSTLTIQRTQQEDSAVYLCASSSRVGGAPYEQYFGPGTRLTVT.

The gene calls are TRBV10-3 and TRBJ1-5; possibly TRBD1 for D (5 bases). The V and J ends lost 4 bases and 7 bases respectively, with 8 bases between them. The CDR3 loop spans 12 amino acids. Germline CDR1 is ENHRY and CDR2 is SYGVKD. CDR3 nucleotide sequence: TGTGCCATCAGTGGGGGGGACCAGCCCCAGCATTTT. Translating gives CAISGGDQPQHF.

The chain couples TRBV6-5 to TRBJ2-2, with D possibly matching TRBD2 (6 bases). CDR1 is MNHEY, CDR2 SVGAGI, per germline. The length of the CDR3 is 15 residues. V was cut by 4 bases and J by 5 bases, with 14 bases left in between. The CDR3 sequence is CASSSTGTLTGELFF. CDR3 coding DNA: TGTGCCAGCAGTTCCACCGGGACTCTGACCGGGGAGCTGTTTTTT.

V is TRBV5-1 and J is TRBJ1-6, with no clear D. The CDR3 totals 14 residues. V was shortened by 0 bases and J by 5 bases, with 6 bases between the two germline ends. CDR1 is SGHRS, CDR2 YFSETQ, per germline. CDR3 in amino acids: CASSLGGNNSPLHF. CDR3 sequence (DNA): TGCGCCAGCAGCTTGGGAGGGAATAATTCACCCCTCCACTTT.